Listed below are T cell receptor beta chains from one sample, sequenced in a study of regulatory T cells in long-lasting Graves disease. A single record per CDR3 protein comes from TCRdb applying MiXCR to the multiplex PCR reads. The sample consists of roughly 450,000 distinct CDR3 sequences, around a fifth of them appearing once. The source was peripheral blood mononuclear cells (PBMCs), collected when the disease was refractory, from a patient treated with antithyroid drugs. The receptors stem from a female donor with Graves disease. Each CDR3 is given with its conserved first and last residue. D genes are given only for firm matches. Only part of the rows carry a size: once, few, many, or a class if the clone is expanded.

>TRBJ2-5|TRBD1|TRBV4-3|-
TGCGCCAGCAGCCGCACCGGGACAGGGTTAGAGACCCAGTACTTC
CASSRTGTGLETQYF
>TRBJ1-1|-|TRBV5-5|many
TGTGCCAGCAGCTCAGACGGCCCACTTAACACTGAAGCTTTCTTT
CASSSDGPLNTEAFF
>TRBJ2-6|-|TRBV28|many
TGTGCCAGCAGTTTTTACCGGGCCAAAGCTGGTGTTTGGTCTGGGGCCAACGTCCTGACTTTC
CASSFYRAKAGVWSGANVLTF
>TRBJ1-1|-|TRBV7-3|many
TGTGCCAGCAGCCAGGGTGGCACTGAAGCTTTCTTT
CASSQGGTEAFF
>TRBJ2-7|-|TRBV28|many
TGTGCCAGCAGTCACCGGGACCGGGGATTCTACGAGCAGTACTTC
CASSHRDRGFYEQYF
>TRBJ2-7|-|TRBV28|many
TGTGCCAGCACCTCCGCGGGGATCTCCTACGAGCAGTACTTC
CASTSAGISYEQYF
>TRBJ2-7|TRBD2|TRBV13|few
TGTGCCAGCAGCCGTTGGACTAGCGGTACCTACGAGCAGTACTTC
CASSRWTSGTYEQYF
>TRBJ2-5|TRBD1|TRBV7-8|-
TGTGCTACCTCGTCCGGGACAGTTGGTCAAGAGACCCAGTACTTC
CATSSGTVGQETQYF
>TRBJ1-1|-|TRBV28|many
TGTGCCAGCATTCCCGGACAGATGAACACTGAAGCTTTCTTT
CASIPGQMNTEAFF
>TRBJ1-5|-|TRBV27|few
TGTGCCAGCACTTTCCATCAGCCCCAGCATTTT
CASTFHQPQHF
>TRBJ2-7|TRBD1|TRBV7-2|-
TGTGCCAGCAGCTTCCTGACAGGGGGCTGGTACGAGCAGTACTTC
CASSFLTGGWYEQYF
>TRBJ2-4|TRBD1|TRBV18|-
TGTGCCAGCTCACCAGCCGACAGGGGTACAGCCAAAAACATTCAGTACTTC
CASSPADRGTAKNIQYF
>TRBJ1-2|-|TRBV5-5|-
TGTGCCAGCAGCCACGAAGGGTCAGGGGTTAACTATGGCTACACCTTC
CASSHEGSGVNYGYTF
>TRBJ2-7|TRBD2|TRBV20-1|-
TGCAGTGCTACCGGACTAGCGGGAGCCAACGAGCAGTACTTC
CSATGLAGANEQYF
>TRBJ2-4|-|TRBV28|many
TGTGCCAGCAGGCCTCACAAGAACATTCAGTACTTC
CASRPHKNIQYF
>TRBJ2-5|-|TRBV5-6|-
TGTGCCAGCAGCTTGGAGGCGATCCAGGAGACCCAGTACTTC
CASSLEAIQETQYF
>TRBJ2-2|TRBD2|TRBV6-9|-
TGTGCCAGCAGTTACGAGCTTTGGCGGGGGGCCTCCGACACCGGGGAGCTGTTTTTT
CASSYELWRGASDTGELFF
>TRBJ1-2|-|TRBV2|many
TGTGCCAGCACGGCCCAAAAGCTCTATGGCTACACCTTC
CASTAQKLYGYTF
>TRBJ2-1|-|TRBV6-1|-
TGTGCCAGCACCGAAAGTTGGGGTTTTCGGAATGAGCAGTTCTTC
CASTESWGFRNEQFF
>TRBJ1-6|TRBD1|TRBV7-2|many
TGTGCCAGCAGCCGGACAGGGACGAATTCACCCCTCCACTTT
CASSRTGTNSPLHF
>TRBJ1-2|TRBD1|TRBV28|many
TGTGCCAGCAATATCCCGGGCAGGGGGTTTTATGGCTACACCTTC
CASNIPGRGFYGYTF
>TRBJ1-6|TRBD1|TRBV10-3|-
TGTGCCATCAATCCGGGACAGAATTCACCCCTCCACTTT
CAINPGQNSPLHF
>TRBJ2-2|-|TRBV18|-
TGTGCCAGCTCACTTACACCATACGGTGACGCGAACACCGGGGAGCTGTTTTTT
CASSLTPYGDANTGELFF
>TRBJ2-2|-|TRBV28|-
TGTGCCAGCAGTTTTTTCTCCCAGGGAACCGGGGAGCTGTTTTTT
CASSFFSQGTGELFF
>TRBJ1-3|-|TRBV12-3/TRBV12-4|-
TGTGCCAGCAGCCCCCCCCAGGAGAAGAACCCTGGAAACACCATATATTTT
CASSPPQEKNPGNTIYF
>TRBJ2-7|-|TRBV11-2|-
TGTGCCAGCAGCGGGATCCGGGCCTACGAGCAGTACTTC
CASSGIRAYEQYF
>TRBJ2-7|-|TRBV28|many
TGTGCCAGCAGCCACTTGGGGTCTACGACCTACGAGCAGTACTTC
CASSHLGSTTYEQYF
>TRBJ1-1|-|TRBV6-2/TRBV6-3|many
TGTGCCAGCAGATCCTCCCCGACAGAAGCTTTCTTT
CASRSSPTEAFF
>TRBJ2-5|-|TRBV6-5|-
TGTGCCAGCAGTTATCTGTGGGTACAAGAGACCCAGTACTTC
CASSYLWVQETQYF
>TRBJ1-1|-|TRBV6-2/TRBV6-3|-
TGTGCCAGCAGTTTGACAGCGAGGGCTGAAGCTTTCTTT
CASSLTARAEAFF
>TRBJ1-2|TRBD1|TRBV7-6|many
TGTGCCAGCAGCTTGGAGGGACAGGTCTATGGCTACACCTTC
CASSLEGQVYGYTF
>TRBJ2-3|-|TRBV5-1|few
TGCGCCAGCAGCGGAGTTTTCGGTCCAGATACGCAGTATTTT
CASSGVFGPDTQYF
>TRBJ1-5|-|TRBV24-1|-
TGTGCCACCAGTGATGAAAACCGGGACAGCAATCAGCCCCAGCATTTT
CATSDENRDSNQPQHF
>TRBJ2-5|-|TRBV28|many
TGTGCCAGCAGTCTCGAAGTCGCGACCCAGTACTTC
CASSLEVATQYF
>TRBJ2-5|-|TRBV2|many
TGTGCCAGCAGTGAATGGGTACTTGAGACCCAGTACTTC
CASSEWVLETQYF
>TRBJ1-2|TRBD1|TRBV29-1|many
TGCAGCGTTGAATTAGACAGGGGGAATCCCAACTATGGCTACACCTTC
CSVELDRGNPNYGYTF
>TRBJ2-1|-|TRBV12-3/TRBV12-4|few
TGTGCCAGCGGGGGGGGGGCCGGAGTGGATGAGCAGTTCTTC
CASGGGAGVDEQFF
>TRBJ2-2|TRBD1|TRBV28|many
TGTGCCAGCACCACGACAGGGGATCTCACCGGGGAGCTGTTTTTT
CASTTTGDLTGELFF
>TRBJ2-7|-|TRBV6-7|many
TGTGCCAGCAGTCACCAGGATTCGGGGGCCTACGAGCAGTACTTC
CASSHQDSGAYEQYF
>TRBJ2-5|-|TRBV7-2|many
TGTGCCAGCGGAGGAAGAGGGATGGTTGAAGAGACCCAGTACTTC
CASGGRGMVEETQYF
>TRBJ2-7|-|TRBV7-2|few
TGTGCCAGCAGCTTAGACACCCCTTACGAGCAGTACTTC
CASSLDTPYEQYF
>TRBJ1-4|-|TRBV11-2|many
TGTGCCAGCAGCTTAGTTAATGAAAAACTGTTTTTT
CASSLVNEKLFF
>TRBJ1-1|-|TRBV28|-
TGTGCCAGCAGTTTGCCTTCCGACATATCTGGGGGCGCTTTCTTT
CASSLPSDISGGAFF
>TRBJ1-1|-|TRBV28|many
TGTGCCAGCAGTCTTCGGACTGTCCGCCCGAAAACTGAAGCTTTCTTT
CASSLRTVRPKTEAFF
>TRBJ1-2|-|TRBV3-1|few
TGTGCCAGCAGCCAAGCACAGGGAAACTATGGCTACACCTTC
CASSQAQGNYGYTF
>TRBJ2-7|TRBD2|TRBV7-2|many
TGTGCCAGCAGCACTACTAGCGGGGGGGCGAACGAGCAGTACTTC
CASSTTSGGANEQYF
>TRBJ2-5|TRBD2|TRBV2|medium-sized
TGTGCCAGCAGTGAAGGCCGACTAGCGGGGACCAGGGAGACCCAGTACTTC
CASSEGRLAGTRETQYF
>TRBJ2-7|TRBD2|TRBV4-2|-
TGTGCCAGCAGCCAAGGCTCTGGGGCTAGCGGGCTCTACGAGCAGTACTTC
CASSQGSGASGLYEQYF
>TRBJ2-7|TRBD1|TRBV27|few
TGTGCCAGCAGCAAAGGACAGGCTCCTGGCGAGCAGTACTTC
CASSKGQAPGEQYF
>TRBJ2-7|TRBD2|TRBV29-1|few
TGCAGCGGCCTGGGGATAGCGGGGGGCTCCTACGAGCAGTACTTC
CSGLGIAGGSYEQYF
>TRBJ2-7|TRBD1|TRBV30|-
TGTGCCTGGAGTTTGGACAGGGTGAACGACGAGCAGTACTTC
CAWSLDRVNDEQYF
>TRBJ2-2|TRBD2|TRBV7-2|-
TGTGCCAGCAGCTTAGCGACTAGCGGTGGGTTTACCGGGGAGCTGTTTTTT
CASSLATSGGFTGELFF
>TRBJ1-1|-|TRBV5-1|many
TGTGCCAGCAGCTTATCGGGCACTGAAGCTTTCTTT
CASSLSGTEAFF
>TRBJ2-3|-|TRBV2|-
TGTGCCAGCATGCCACAGGGTAGCACAGATACGCAGTATTTT
CASMPQGSTDTQYF
>TRBJ2-2|TRBD2|TRBV11-2|few
TGTGCCAGCAGCCCACGGACTAGCGGGAGTCCCACCGGGGAGCTGTTTTTT
CASSPRTSGSPTGELFF
>TRBJ2-6|TRBD1|TRBV6-1|few
TGTGCCAGCAGTCCGACAGGGGGCGGCTCTGGGGCCAACGTCCTGACTTTC
CASSPTGGGSGANVLTF
>TRBJ2-7|-|TRBV13|many
TGTGCCAGCAGCTACCTTAACGAGCAGTACTTC
CASSYLNEQYF